These T cell receptor beta chains were read from a single sample in a study of blood T cell repertoires in COVID-19. The table came from immunoSEQ multiplex PCR; TCRdb's copy has only in-frame clones and leaves some out. The data show about 250,000 clones, more than 70% seen once. What was sequenced was peripheral blood. These receptors were collected from a man aged 35-49 years with active or convalescent COVID-19. The CDR3 runs from the conserved cysteine through the conserved F or W. D genes are given only for firm matches. Some rows mark clone size as missing; the rest say once, few, many or name a class of expanded clone.

j_call v_call d_call clone_size cdr3_aa cdr3_nt
TRBJ1-2 TRBV11-2 NA NA CASSLSGWYGYTF TGTGCCAGCAGCTTATCAGGGTGGTATGGCTACACCTTC
TRBJ1-1 TRBV25-1 NA NA CASSETLSWSFAEAFF TGTGCCAGCAGTGAAACGCTTAGTTGGAGTTTTGCTGAAGCTTTCTTT
TRBJ2-2 TRBV6-5 TRBD1 NA CASSPGTANTGELFF TGTGCCAGCAGTCCCGGGACAGCGAACACCGGGGAGCTGTTTTTT
TRBJ2-3 TRBV4-3 TRBD2 few CASSQDRLSGGYTDTQYF TGCGCCAGCAGCCAAGATCGGCTGAGCGGGGGCTACACAGATACGCAGTATTTT
TRBJ1-1 TRBV5-1 NA NA CASRWAGMNTEAFF TGCGCCAGCAGGTGGGCAGGAATGAACACTGAAGCTTTCTTT
TRBJ1-2 TRBV28 TRBD1 NA CASSSGQGDYGYTF TGTGCCAGCAGTAGCGGACAGGGAGACTATGGCTACACCTTC
TRBJ1-2 TRBV18 TRBD1 once CASSPSRDRWNYGYTF TGTGCCAGCTCACCAAGTAGGGACAGGTGGAACTATGGCTACACCTTC
TRBJ2-2 TRBV25-1 NA NA CASSLFGGELFF TGTGCCAGCAGTCTGTTCGGGGGGGAGCTGTTTTTT
TRBJ1-5 TRBV24-1 NA NA CATSGGGRSQHF TGTGCCACCAGTGGGGGAGGAAGGTCCCAGCATTTT
TRBJ1-5 TRBV15 NA NA CATSRDRFSNQPQHF TGTGCCACCAGCCGCGACAGATTTAGCAATCAGCCCCAGCATTTT
TRBJ2-7 TRBV5-6 NA once CASSLVWAAGNEQYF TGTGCCAGCAGCTTGGTGTGGGCAGCAGGGAACGAGCAGTACTTC
TRBJ2-1 TRBV4-1 NA few CASSQGPGNEQFF TGCGCCAGCAGCCAGGGCCCCGGCAATGAGCAGTTCTTC
TRBJ1-6 TRBV5-6 NA NA CASSPGLPDSPLHF TGTGCCAGCAGCCCGGGACTGCCGGATTCACCCCTCCACTTT
TRBJ2-7 TRBV11-2 NA NA CASSLAGPTYEQYF TGTGCCAGCAGCTTAGCTGGGCCGACCTACGAGCAGTACTTC
TRBJ2-5 TRBV11-3 TRBD2 NA CASSPAGTSGREETQYF TGTGCCAGCAGCCCGGCCGGGACTAGCGGGAGGGAGGAGACCCAGTACTTC
TRBJ1-1 TRBV6-1 TRBD1 NA CASSEVGTGLVAFF TGTGCCAGCAGTGAAGTGGGGACAGGGTTAGTGGCTTTCTTT
TRBJ2-7 TRBV11-2 TRBD2 NA CASSSQLAGGLMSYEQYF TGTGCCAGCAGCTCGCAACTAGCGGGGGGGCTCATGTCCTACGAGCAGTACTTC
TRBJ1-1 TRBV18 NA NA CASSPVGGSTEAFF TGTGCCAGCTCACCAGTGGGGGGATCGACTGAAGCTTTCTTT
TRBJ2-7 TRBV11-3 TRBD2 NA CASCPSGGHQCEQYF TGTGCCAGTTGCCCTAGCGGGGGTCATCAGTGCGAGCAGTACTTC
TRBJ2-7 TRBV9 TRBD2 NA CASSLGTRGDYEQYF TGTGCCAGCAGCCTCGGGACTAGGGGGGACTACGAGCAGTACTTC
TRBJ2-7 TRBV7-6 NA few CASSLLQSDSTYEQYF TGTGCCAGCAGCTTACTACAGTCGGACAGCACCTACGAGCAGTACTTC
TRBJ1-2 TRBV6-2/TRBV6-3 NA NA CASSSRGAVGYTF TGTGCCAGCAGTTCCCGGGGTGCAGTTGGCTACACCTTC
TRBJ1-1 TRBV6-5 TRBD1 NA CASRSTTGHTEAFF TGTGCCAGCAGATCGACGACAGGGCACACTGAAGCTTTCTTT
TRBJ1-1 TRBV4-1 NA once CASSQLSFMGETEAFF TGCGCCAGCAGCCAACTCAGCTTTATGGGAGAAACTGAAGCTTTCTTT
TRBJ2-2 TRBV9 TRBD2 NA CASSVLAGNTGELFF TGTGCCAGCAGCGTACTAGCGGGCAACACCGGGGAGCTGTTTTTT
TRBJ1-1 TRBV30 NA NA CAWSPPGTFGTEAFF TGTGCCTGGAGTCCGCCGGGAACCTTTGGCACTGAAGCTTTCTTT
TRBJ1-3 TRBV5-5 TRBD1 NA CASSEDRGSGNTIYF TGTGCCAGCAGCGAGGACAGGGGCTCTGGAAACACCATATATTTT
TRBJ2-2 TRBV4-1 NA NA CASSQGQGRLSGELFF TGCGCCAGCAGCCAAGGGCAGGGAAGGTTGTCCGGGGAGCTGTTTTTT
TRBJ1-2 TRBV5-8 NA NA CASRLGAYGYTF TGTGCCAGCCGCTTGGGCGCCTATGGCTACACCTTC
TRBJ1-4 TRBV19 NA NA CASLGFSANEKLFF TGTGCCAGCCTCGGGTTTTCAGCTAATGAAAAACTGTTTTTT
TRBJ1-1 TRBV5-1 NA NA CASSLGQTPWDTEAFF TGCGCCAGCAGCTTGGGACAGACTCCCTGGGACACTGAAGCTTTCTTT
TRBJ2-1 TRBV10-3 NA NA CAISEFGVGVGSNEQFF TGTGCCATCAGTGAGTTTGGAGTAGGAGTCGGGAGCAATGAGCAGTTCTTC
TRBJ1-1 TRBV7-9 NA NA CATHGEYTEAFF TGTGCCACCCACGGGGAATACACTGAAGCTTTCTTT
TRBJ1-5 TRBV10-2 NA once CASSSTNSNQPQHF TGCGCCAGCAGTTCGACAAACAGCAATCAGCCCCAGCATTTT
TRBJ1-2 TRBV2 NA once CASVGAGENYGYTF TGTGCCAGCGTTGGGGCAGGGGAAAACTATGGCTACACCTTC
TRBJ2-1 TRBV7-2 NA few CASSPYIVDEQFF TGTGCCAGCAGTCCTTATATAGTGGATGAGCAGTTCTTC
TRBJ1-5 TRBV19 NA NA CASSNQGQFSNQPQHF TGTGCCAGTAGCAATCAGGGGCAGTTCTCCAATCAGCCCCAGCATTTT
TRBJ2-7 TRBV18 NA NA CASSPSLHEQYF TGTGCCAGCTCACCGTCCCTACACGAGCAGTACTTC
TRBJ1-5 TRBV30 NA NA CAWSTTGSSPQHF TGTGCCTGGAGTACGACAGGCTCATCGCCCCAGCATTTT
TRBJ1-4 TRBV30 NA once CAWSVKHWATEKLFF TGTGCCTGGAGTGTCAAACACTGGGCCACCGAAAAACTGTTTTTT
TRBJ1-2 TRBV4-1 NA NA CASSQVVQGRNGYTF TGCGCCAGCAGCCAAGTAGTACAGGGAAGAAACGGCTACACCTTC
TRBJ2-3 TRBV24-1 NA few CATSPRGSSTDTQYF TGTGCCACCAGCCCCCGGGGGTCGTCCACAGATACGCAGTATTTT
TRBJ1-1 TRBV28 NA NA CASRRQGNTEAFF TGTGCCAGCAGACGCCAGGGGAACACTGAAGCTTTCTTT
TRBJ1-5 TRBV9 NA NA CASSVGTLNNQPQHF TGTGCCAGCAGCGTAGGGACACTTAATAATCAGCCCCAGCATTTT
TRBJ2-2 TRBV10-3 TRBD1 once CAARTGDGGELFF TGTGCCGCCCGGACAGGGGATGGTGGGGAGCTGTTTTTT
TRBJ1-1 TRBV28 NA NA CASRQSGHSNTEAFF TGTGCCAGCAGGCAATCGGGACACTCGAACACTGAAGCTTTCTTT
TRBJ2-5 TRBV29-1 NA NA CSLTGDGQETQYF TGCAGCCTCACGGGGGACGGCCAAGAGACCCAGTACTTC
TRBJ2-7 TRBV3-1/TRBV3-2 TRBD1 NA CASSQAGTGGQYF TGTGCCAGCAGCCAAGCGGGGACAGGCGGCCAGTACTTC
TRBJ2-1 TRBV4-1 NA many CASSQESVAGNEQFF TGCGCCAGCAGCCAAGAGTCCGTAGCCGGGAATGAGCAGTTCTTC